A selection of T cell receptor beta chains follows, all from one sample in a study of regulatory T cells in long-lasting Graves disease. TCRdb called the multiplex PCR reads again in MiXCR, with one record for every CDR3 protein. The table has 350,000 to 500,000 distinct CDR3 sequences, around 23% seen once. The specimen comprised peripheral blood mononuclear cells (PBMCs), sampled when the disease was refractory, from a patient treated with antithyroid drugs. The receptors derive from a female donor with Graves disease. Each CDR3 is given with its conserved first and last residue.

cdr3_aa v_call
CASSLEGVCEKLFF TRBV11-3
CASSEWGDHQPQHF TRBV6-1
CASSERWEQYF TRBV12-3/TRBV12-4
CSVRTSEKLFF TRBV29-1
CASSTRTFSYEQYF TRBV6-1
CSAKGGNSNQPQHF TRBV20-1
CAISEGAGGLEQYF TRBV10-3
CASAQITGPLGGYTF TRBV11-2
CASSEVSAQETQYF TRBV6-1
CASSQGFYPNEKLFF TRBV3-1
CSGGSGETQYF TRBV20-1
CASSPGTNYGYTF TRBV6-2/TRBV6-3